These 15 T cell receptor beta chains share one sample of origin, sequenced in a study of T-cell reconstitution after alpha-beta-depleted transplantation in children. A library of TCRbeta sequences, prepared with unique molecular identifiers, was generated. TCRdb re-called the PCR reads with MiXCR, one entry per CDR3 protein. The sample records a few hundred thousand distinct CDR3 sequences, approximately 23% being singletons. Source: PBMCs, mostly from graft donor cells, taken 180 days after TCRalphabeta/CD19-depleted stem cell transplant. Receptor source: a male patient younger than 18 who had a stem cell transplant for acute lymphoblastic leukemia, so the T cells may come from the graft donor.

This clonotype was detected only a few times. This chain connects TRBV5-6 to TRBJ2-5; perhaps TRBD2 as D (5 bases). Germline CDR1 is SGHDT and CDR2 is YYEEEE. This CDR3 is built from 15 residues. Trimming pared 4 bases from V and 4 bases from J, leaving 17 bases between. CDR3 sequence (DNA): TGTGCCAGCAGCCCGTCCGGAACTAGTCTAGAGACCCAGTACTTC. Translating gives CASSPSGTSLETQYF.

The V call is TRBV14, the J call TRBJ2-7; 7 bases match TRBD1. Germline values: CDR1 SGHDN, CDR2 FVKESK. This CDR3 contains 14 residues. The junction had 6 bases not matched to a gene; V was cut back by 4 bases and J by 3 bases. Here the CDR3 reads CASSRLDRVYEQYF. The CDR3 bases are TGTGCCAGCAGCCGCCTCGACAGGGTCTACGAGCAGTACTTC. The full variable domain, its missing parts supplied by reference TRBV14 and TRBJ2-7, is EAGVTQFPSHSVIEKGQTVTLRCDPISGHDNLYWYRRVMGKEIKFLLHFVKESKQDESGMPNNRFLAERTGGTYSTLKVQPAELEDSGVYFCASSRLDRVYEQYFGPGTRLTVT.

This chain links TRBV20-1 with TRBJ2-3; the D call may be TRBD1 or TRBD2 (5 bases each). The germline gives CDR1 DFQATT, CDR2 SNEGSKA (reference sequence). V lost 1 base to trimming and J lost 9 bases, with 14 bases between them. The CDR3 is made up of 13 amino acids. The CDR3 DNA is TGCAGTGCTAGAGTTCCGGGAAGGGGCACGCAGTATTTT. Amino acids: CSARVPGRGTQYF.

In this sample, this clonotype turned up many times. The CDR3, as DNA: TGCAGCGTTTCTGGACGGCCAGCTTTCTTT. Amino acid sequence: CSVSGRPAFF. This sequence joins TRBV29-1 and TRBJ1-1, with unresolved D. The V and J ends lost 5 bases and 10 bases respectively, with 11 bases between them. The germline V gene encodes CDR1 SQVTM and CDR2 ANQGSEA. This CDR3 is built from 10 residues.

The table lists this clonotype with a few counts. V usage is TRBV4-1 and J usage is TRBJ1-2; D not resolved. The CDR3 consists of 16 residues. The V and J ends lost 0 bases and 3 bases respectively, with 14 bases between them. Germline lookup yields CDR1 MGHRA and CDR2 YSYEKL. CDR3 protein: CASSQDWVMTYYGYTF. In DNA, the CDR3 is TGCGCCAGCAGCCAAGATTGGGTCATGACGTACTATGGCTACACCTTC.

This chain uses TRBV24-1 with TRBJ2-3; no definite D call. Trimming pared 3 bases from V and 4 bases from J, leaving 13 bases between. Germline CDR1 and CDR2: KGHDR and SFDVKD. This CDR3 is built from 15 residues. CDR3 sequence (DNA): TGTGCCACCAGTGATCCCTGGACGTCCCCAGATACGCAGTATTTT. Its protein is CATSDPWTSPDTQYF.

The chain has TRBV27 and TRBJ2-7; 7 bases are shared with TRBD2. This CDR3 is 16 amino acids long. V was pared by 5 bases and J by 0 bases, with 10 bases of the junction left unmatched. The germline gives CDR1 MNHEY, CDR2 SMNVEV (reference sequence). The CDR3 sequence: CASSRLGGGSSYEQYF. CDR3 bases: TGTGCCAGCAGTCGTTTGGGGGGAGGGAGCTCCTACGAGCAGTACTTC.

This chain joins TRBV24-1 and TRBJ2-1, with 12 bases lining up with TRBD1. After removal of 5 bases from V and 8 bases from J, the junction contained 6 bases not matched to a gene. Looked up from germline, CDR1 is KGHDR and CDR2 is SFDVKD. CDR3 length: 15 residues. CDR3 sequence reads: CATSGRDRGPYEQFF. The CDR3 DNA is TGTGCCACCAGTGGGCGGGACAGGGGGCCGTATGAGCAGTTCTTC.

The chain couples TRBV28 to TRBJ1-5; D is undetermined. Germline V lookup: CDR1 MDHEN, CDR2 SYDVKM. The CDR3 spans 14 residues. Trimming cost V 2 bases and J 5 bases, with 10 bases left between them. This CDR3 is CASSLERNYQPQHF. The CDR3 nucleotides read TGTGCCAGCAGTTTAGAGCGGAATTATCAGCCCCAGCATTTT.

The chain employs TRBV10-3 and TRBJ2-1; 8 nucleotides agree with TRBD2. V shed 6 bases, J shed 2 bases, and the junction held 6 bases outside the gene matches. The germline CDR1 and CDR2 sequences are ENHRY and SYGVKD. The CDR3 consists of 15 residues. The DNA of the CDR3 is TGTGCCATCAGCCCCGGGGGGGGACCCTACAATGAGCAGTTCTTC. As protein: CAISPGGGPYNEQFF.

The V gene is TRBV6-5, the J gene TRBJ2-1, with D possibly being TRBD2 (5 bases). The CDR3 is 13 amino acids. V was shortened by 2 bases and J by 7 bases, with 9 bases between the two germline ends. Germline-derived CDR1 and CDR2 are MNHEY and SVGAGI. CDR3 bases: TGTGCCAGCAGTTACGCCTGGAGGAATGAGCAGTTCTTC. It is translated as CASSYAWRNEQFF.

The chain has TRBV14 and TRBJ2-4; TRBD2 is a possible D gene (5 bases). In germline, CDR1 is SGHDN, CDR2 FVKESK. The CDR3 is made up of 14 amino acids. Trimming took 1 base from V and 8 from J, leaving 12 bases between them. CDR3 in amino acids: CASSQVPRGDIQYF. The CDR3 DNA reads as TGTGCCAGCAGCCAAGTCCCTCGGGGTGACATTCAGTACTTC.

This clonotype has more than one count but fewer than ten. This chain connects TRBV7-9 to TRBJ2-7; 7 nucleotides line up with TRBD2. J lost 2 bases, V lost 4 bases, and 2 bases had no gene match. Germline assignment: CDR1 SEHNR and CDR2 FQNEAQ (reference sequence). CDR3 size: 13 residues. CDR3 amino acids: CASSWTSTYEQYF. Here the CDR3 DNA reads TGTGCCAGCAGCTGGACTAGTACCTACGAGCAGTACTTC.

The sample holds a few counts of this clonotype. The chain has TRBV5-5 and TRBJ2-3, with D perhaps matching TRBD1 or TRBD2 (6 bases each). CDR3 length: 17 residues. Germline V CDR1 and CDR2: SGHKS, YYEKEE (reference sequence). V was shortened by 0 bases and J by 1 base, with 15 bases between the two germline ends. The CDR3 loop reads CASSLDPGAYRTDTQYF. The CDR3 nucleotides are TGTGCCAGCAGCTTGGACCCGGGGGCTTACCGCACAGATACGCAGTATTTT.

This clonotype was detected ten times or more. The chain uses TRBV12-3 or TRBV12-4 and TRBJ2-1; 10 nucleotides align to TRBD2. CDR3 length: 16 residues. The V segment lost 4 bases and the J segment 6 bases; nucleotides outside the gene matches: 9. The CDR3 DNA sequence: TGTGCCAGCAGTTCAAAAAGGACTAGCGGATCCAATGAGCAGTTCTTC. It encodes CASSSKRTSGSNEQFF.